Following are 9 T cell receptor beta chains from one sample sequenced in a study of blood T cell repertoires in COVID-19. TCRdb's table, derived via immunoSEQ multiplex PCR, lists solely in-frame clones and lacks some. In the table there are approximately 150,000 clones, approximately 84% of which are singletons. The material sequenced was peripheral blood. The receptors shown here come from a woman of 80 years or more with COVID-19, enrolled during active disease.

This chain joins TRBV7-2 and TRBJ2-2, with D possibly matching TRBD1 (6 bases). CDR3 length: 15 amino acids. Trimming took 8 bases from V and 7 from J, leaving 20 bases between them. The V gene's germline CDR1 is SGHTA and CDR2 FQGNSA. CDR3 DNA: TGTGCCAGCGGGCTTGGGCAGGGGTATGGCGGGGAGCTGTTTTTT. Translating it yields CASGLGQGYGGELFF.

V usage is TRBV5-1 and J usage is TRBJ1-1, with 8 nucleotides matching TRBD1. This CDR3 comprises 15 residues. Germline V lookup: CDR1 SGHRS, CDR2 YFSETQ. V lost 4 bases to trimming and J lost 4 bases; unmatched junction nucleotides: 9. Here the CDR3 reads CASSASGGAGTEAFF. CDR3 DNA: TGCGCCAGCAGCGCTTCAGGGGGCGCGGGCACTGAAGCTTTCTTT.

The CDR3 spells CASSFQATNTGELFF. For the CDR3, the DNA is TGTGCCAGCAGCTTTCAAGCGACTAACACCGGGGAGCTGTTTTTT. The chain links TRBV11-2 to TRBJ2-2; no firm D call. CDR3 size: 15 residues. Germline V gene lookup returns CDR1 SGHAT and CDR2 FQNNGV. Deletions cut 3 bases from V and 2 bases from J, with 10 bases between. The whole variable domain, filled in from reference TRBV11-2 and TRBJ2-2, reads EAGVAQSPRYKIIEKRQSVAFWCNPISGHATLYWYQQILGQGPKLLIQFQNNGVVDDSQLPKDRFSAERLKGVDSTLKIQPAKLEDSAVYLCASSFQATNTGELFFGEGSRLTVL.

The chain recombines TRBV18 with TRBJ2-3, with a tentative D call TRBD1 (6 bases). V lost 3 bases to trimming and J lost 4 bases, with 14 bases between them. Germline V CDR1 and CDR2: KGHSH, LQKENI. The CDR3 runs 15 residues. The CDR3 coding sequence is TGTGCCAGCTCACCGCTGGACAGTTGGTCAGATACGCAGTATTTT. Translation: CASSPLDSWSDTQYF.

Regarding this clone: This sequence may be a read error, since a much larger clone differs from it by one base. The sample has other DNA sequences that encode this CDR3 too. The chain carries TRBV5-1 and TRBJ2-7; D call uncertain. The germline CDR1 and CDR2 sequences are SGHRS and YFSETQ. The V end was cut by 0 bases, the J end by 2 bases, with 6 bases between. The CDR3 is 13 residues long. CDR3: CASSLARAYEQYF. The DNA of the CDR3 is TGCGCCAGCAGCTTGGCACGGGCCTACGAGCAGTACTTC.

The V and J genes are TRBV27 and TRBJ1-2; no definite D call. The CDR3 loop spans 10 amino acids. V lost 7 bases and J lost 10, with 10 bases in between. CDR1 and CDR2 from the germline V gene are MNHEY and SMNVEV (reference sequence). CDR3 DNA: TGTGCCAGCATTCTATGCGACTACACCTTC. Protein sequence: CASILCDYTF.

V and J are TRBV6-5 and TRBJ1-5; 9 bases fit TRBD1. The CDR3 sequence is 13 residues long. Germline-derived CDR1 and CDR2 are MNHEY and SVGAGI. Losses at the gene ends were 6 bases for V and 6 bases for J; bases not matched to a gene: 3. This chain's CDR3 is CASSGQGSQPQHF. The CDR3 DNA is TGTGCCAGCAGCGGACAGGGGAGTCAGCCCCAGCATTTT.

The V and J genes are TRBV5-1 and TRBJ2-1, with 13 positions matching TRBD2. Germline V gene lookup returns CDR1 SGHRS and CDR2 YFSETQ. V was clipped by 5 bases and J by 10 bases; unmatched bases: 6. This CDR3 has 14 amino acids. The CDR3 sequence: CASRLAGGVVEQFF. CDR3 coding DNA: TGCGCCAGCAGACTAGCGGGAGGGGTAGTGGAGCAGTTCTTC.

The CDR3 loop reads CASSEKKPGYTF. As DNA, the CDR3 is TGTGCCAGCAGCGAGAAGAAGCCTGGCTACACCTTC. The chain carries TRBV21-1 and TRBJ1-2. TRBV21-1 constitutes a pseudogene. CDR3 length: 12 residues.